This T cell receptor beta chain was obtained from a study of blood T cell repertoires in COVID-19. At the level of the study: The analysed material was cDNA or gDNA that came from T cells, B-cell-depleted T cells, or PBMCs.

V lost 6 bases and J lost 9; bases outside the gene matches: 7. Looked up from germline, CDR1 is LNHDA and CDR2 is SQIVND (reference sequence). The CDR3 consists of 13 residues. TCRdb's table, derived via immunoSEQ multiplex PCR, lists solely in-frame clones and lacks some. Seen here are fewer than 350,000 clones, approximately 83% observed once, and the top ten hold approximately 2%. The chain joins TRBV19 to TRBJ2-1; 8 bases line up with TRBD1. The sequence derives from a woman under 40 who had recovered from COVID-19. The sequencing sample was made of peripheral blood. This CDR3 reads CASRRSGTGEQFF. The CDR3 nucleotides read TGTGCCAGTAGGCGTTCAGGGACAGGTGAGCAGTTCTTC.